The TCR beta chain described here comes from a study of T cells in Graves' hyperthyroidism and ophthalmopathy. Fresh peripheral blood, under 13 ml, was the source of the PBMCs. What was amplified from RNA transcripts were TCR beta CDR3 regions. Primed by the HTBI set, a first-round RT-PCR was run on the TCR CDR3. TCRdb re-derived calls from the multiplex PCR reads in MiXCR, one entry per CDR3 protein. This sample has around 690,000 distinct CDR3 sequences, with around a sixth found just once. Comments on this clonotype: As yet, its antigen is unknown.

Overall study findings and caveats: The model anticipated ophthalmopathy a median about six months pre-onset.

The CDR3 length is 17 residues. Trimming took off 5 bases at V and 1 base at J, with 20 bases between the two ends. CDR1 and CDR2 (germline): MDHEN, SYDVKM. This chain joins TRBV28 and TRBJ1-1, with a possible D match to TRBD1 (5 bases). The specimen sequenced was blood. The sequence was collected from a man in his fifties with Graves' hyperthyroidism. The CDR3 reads CASSTSAWGVGNTEAFF. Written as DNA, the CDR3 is TGTGCCAGCAGTACTTCTGCGTGGGGCGTTGGGAACACTGAAGCTTTCTTT. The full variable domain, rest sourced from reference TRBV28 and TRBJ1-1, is DVKVTQSSRYLVKRTGEKVFLECVQDMDHENMFWYRQDPGLGLRLIYFSYDVKMKEKGDIPEGYSVSREKKERFSLILESASTNQTSMYLCASSTSAWGVGNTEAFFGQGTRLTVV.